This record looks at one T cell receptor beta chain sequence and its context. The germline CDR1 and CDR2 sequences are SGHVS and FQNEAQ. V shed 1 base and J shed 2 bases, with 12 bases lying between them. The length of the CDR3 is 15 residues. Produced via immunoSEQ multiplex PCR; TCRdb's table is partial and in-frame only. The sample lists millions of clones, approximately 92% seen once, with around 0.14% in the top ten. This specimen comes from a study of shared clonotypes between healthy human individuals. The genes are TRBV7-8 and TRBJ2-7; possible D gene TRBD2, 5 bases. This TCR was recovered from a man aged 18 to 29 in good health. The sample comprised naive CD4+ T cells sorted from blood. The subset was: CD45RA+ positively selected. DNA of the CDR3: TGTGCCAGCAGCTTAGAGGTACGGGGTACCTACGAGCAGTACTTC. Amino acids: CASSLEVRGTYEQYF.